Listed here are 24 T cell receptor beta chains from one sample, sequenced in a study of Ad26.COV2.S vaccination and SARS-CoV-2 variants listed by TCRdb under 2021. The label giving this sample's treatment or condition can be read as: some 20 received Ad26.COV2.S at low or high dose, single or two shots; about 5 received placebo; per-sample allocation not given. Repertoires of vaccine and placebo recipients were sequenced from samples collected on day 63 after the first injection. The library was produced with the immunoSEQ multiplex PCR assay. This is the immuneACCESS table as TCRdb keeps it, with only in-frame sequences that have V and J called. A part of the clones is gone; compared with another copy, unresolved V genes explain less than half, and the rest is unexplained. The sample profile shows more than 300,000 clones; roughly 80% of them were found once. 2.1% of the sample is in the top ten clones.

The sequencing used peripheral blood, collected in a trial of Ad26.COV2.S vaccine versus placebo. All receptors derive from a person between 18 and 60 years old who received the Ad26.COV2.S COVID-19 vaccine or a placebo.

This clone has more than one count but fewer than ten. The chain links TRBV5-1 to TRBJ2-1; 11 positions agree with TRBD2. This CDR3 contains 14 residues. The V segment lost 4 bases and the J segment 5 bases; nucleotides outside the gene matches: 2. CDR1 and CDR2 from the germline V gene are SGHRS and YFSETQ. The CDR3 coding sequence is TGCGCCAGCAGCGGGACTAGCGGTAACAATGAGCAGTTCTTC. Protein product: CASSGTSGNNEQFF.

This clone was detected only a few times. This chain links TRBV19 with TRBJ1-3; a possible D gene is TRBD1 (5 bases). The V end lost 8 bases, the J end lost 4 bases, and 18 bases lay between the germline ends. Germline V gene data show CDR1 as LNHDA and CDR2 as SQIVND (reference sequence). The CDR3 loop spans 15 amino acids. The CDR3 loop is CASWNPGTVGNTIYF. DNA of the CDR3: TGTGCCAGTTGGAATCCCGGGACGGTAGGAAACACCATATATTTT.

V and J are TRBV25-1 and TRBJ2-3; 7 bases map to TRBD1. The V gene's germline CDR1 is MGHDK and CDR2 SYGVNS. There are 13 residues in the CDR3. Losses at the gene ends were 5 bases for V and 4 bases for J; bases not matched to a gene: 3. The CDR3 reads CASSPQGPDTQYF. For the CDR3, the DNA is TGTGCCAGCAGTCCACAGGGGCCAGATACGCAGTATTTT.

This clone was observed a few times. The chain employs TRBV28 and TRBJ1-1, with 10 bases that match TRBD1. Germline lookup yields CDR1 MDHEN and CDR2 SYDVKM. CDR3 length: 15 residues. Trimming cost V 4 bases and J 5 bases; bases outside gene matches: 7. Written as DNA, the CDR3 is TGTGCCAGCAGTTCTAGCGGACAGGGGGGAACTGAAGCTTTCTTT. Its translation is CASSSSGQGGTEAFF.

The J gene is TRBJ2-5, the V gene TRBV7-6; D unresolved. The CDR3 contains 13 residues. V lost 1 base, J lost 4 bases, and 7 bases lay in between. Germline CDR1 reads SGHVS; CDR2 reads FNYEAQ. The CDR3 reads CASSLVRGETQYF. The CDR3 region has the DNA TGTGCCAGCAGCTTAGTCCGAGGAGAGACCCAGTACTTC.

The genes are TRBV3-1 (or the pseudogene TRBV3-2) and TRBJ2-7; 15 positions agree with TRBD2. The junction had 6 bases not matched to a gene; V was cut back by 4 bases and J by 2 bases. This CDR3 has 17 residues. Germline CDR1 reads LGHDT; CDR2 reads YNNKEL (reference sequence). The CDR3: CASSRTSGGAYAYEQYF. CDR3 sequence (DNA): TGTGCCAGCAGCCGGACTAGCGGGGGGGCCTACGCCTACGAGCAGTACTTC.

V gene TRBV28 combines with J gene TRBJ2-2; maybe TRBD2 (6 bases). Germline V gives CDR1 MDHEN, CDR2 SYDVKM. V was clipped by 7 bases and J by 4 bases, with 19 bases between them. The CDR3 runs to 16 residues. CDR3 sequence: CASIQRILGGTGELFF. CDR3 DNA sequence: TGTGCCAGCATCCAACGTATCCTGGGGGGCACCGGGGAGCTGTTTTTT.

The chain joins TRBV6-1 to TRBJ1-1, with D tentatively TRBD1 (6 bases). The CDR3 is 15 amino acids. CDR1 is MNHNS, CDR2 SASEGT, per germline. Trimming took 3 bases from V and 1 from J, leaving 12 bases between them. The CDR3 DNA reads TGTGCCAGCAGTGATGAGGGACACCCGAACACTGAAGCTTTCTTT. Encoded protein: CASSDEGHPNTEAFF.

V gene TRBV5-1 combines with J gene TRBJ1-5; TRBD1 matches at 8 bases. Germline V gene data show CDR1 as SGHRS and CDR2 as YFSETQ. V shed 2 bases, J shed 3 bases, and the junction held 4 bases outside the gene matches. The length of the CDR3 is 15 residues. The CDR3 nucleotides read TGCGCCAGCAGCTTAGGGACAGGATCCAATCAGCCCCAGCATTTT. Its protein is CASSLGTGSNQPQHF. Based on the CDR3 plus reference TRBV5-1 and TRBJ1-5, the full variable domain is KAGVTQTPRYLIKTRGQQVTLSCSPISGHRSVSWYQQTPGQGLQFLFEYFSETQRNKGNFPGRFSGRQFSNSRSEMNVSTLELGDSALYLCASSLGTGSNQPQHFGDGTRLSIL.

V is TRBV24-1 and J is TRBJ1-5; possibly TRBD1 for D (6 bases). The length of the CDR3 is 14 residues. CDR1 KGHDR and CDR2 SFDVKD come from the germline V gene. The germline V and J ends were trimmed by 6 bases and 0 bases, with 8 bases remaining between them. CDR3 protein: CATSSGASNQPQHF. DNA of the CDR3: TGTGCCACCAGTTCAGGGGCTAGCAATCAGCCCCAGCATTTT.

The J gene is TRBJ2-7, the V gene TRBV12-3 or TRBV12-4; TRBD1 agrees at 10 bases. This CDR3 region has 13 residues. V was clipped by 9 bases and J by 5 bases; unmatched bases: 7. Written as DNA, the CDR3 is TGTGCCAGTCAGAGGACAGGGGGTGACGAGCAGTACTTC. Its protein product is CASQRTGGDEQYF.

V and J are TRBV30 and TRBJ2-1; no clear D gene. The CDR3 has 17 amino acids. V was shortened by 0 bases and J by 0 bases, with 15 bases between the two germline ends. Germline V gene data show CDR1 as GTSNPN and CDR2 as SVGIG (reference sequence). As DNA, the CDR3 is TGTGCCTGGAGTGTATTTATTGTGTGGGGCTCCTACAATGAGCAGTTCTTC. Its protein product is CAWSVFIVWGSYNEQFF.

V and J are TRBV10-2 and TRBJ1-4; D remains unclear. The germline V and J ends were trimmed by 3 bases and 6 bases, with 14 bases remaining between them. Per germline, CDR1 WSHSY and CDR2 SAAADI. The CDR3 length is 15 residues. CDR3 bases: TGCGCCAGCAGTGATGCGGGGAAGGAGGATGAAAAACTGTTTTTT. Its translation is CASSDAGKEDEKLFF.

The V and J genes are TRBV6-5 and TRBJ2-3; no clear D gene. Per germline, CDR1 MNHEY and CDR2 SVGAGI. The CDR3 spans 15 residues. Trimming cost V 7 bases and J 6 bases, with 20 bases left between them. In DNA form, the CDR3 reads TGTGCCAGCACTCTTTTGGCCCTCGGCAGCGATACGCAGTATTTT. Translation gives CASTLLALGSDTQYF.

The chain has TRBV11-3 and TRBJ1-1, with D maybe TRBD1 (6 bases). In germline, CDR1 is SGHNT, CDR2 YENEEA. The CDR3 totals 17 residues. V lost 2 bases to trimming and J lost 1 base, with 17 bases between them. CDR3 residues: CASSLQTIIGGNTEAFF. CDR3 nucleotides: TGTGCCAGCAGCTTACAAACAATCATAGGGGGGAACACTGAAGCTTTCTTT. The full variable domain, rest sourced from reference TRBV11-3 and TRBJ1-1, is EAGVVQSPRYKIIEKKQPVAFWCNPISGHNTLYWYLQNLGQGPELLIRYENEEAVDDSQLPKDRFSAERLKGVDSTLKIQPAELGDSAVYLCASSLQTIIGGNTEAFFGQGTRLTVV.

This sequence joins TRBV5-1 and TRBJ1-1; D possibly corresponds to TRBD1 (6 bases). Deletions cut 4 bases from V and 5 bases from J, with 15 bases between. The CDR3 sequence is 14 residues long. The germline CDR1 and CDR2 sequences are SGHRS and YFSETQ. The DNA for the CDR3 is TGCGCCAGCAGCCTTCAGGGGATGGGTACTGAAGCTTTCTTT. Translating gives CASSLQGMGTEAFF.

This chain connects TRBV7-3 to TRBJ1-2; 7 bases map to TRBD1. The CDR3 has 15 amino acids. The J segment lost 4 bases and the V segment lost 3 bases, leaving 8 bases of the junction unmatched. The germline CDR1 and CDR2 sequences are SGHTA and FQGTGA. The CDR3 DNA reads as TGTGCCAGCAGCTTTAGCGGGACAGTCCCCTATGGCTACACCTTC. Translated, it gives CASSFSGTVPYGYTF. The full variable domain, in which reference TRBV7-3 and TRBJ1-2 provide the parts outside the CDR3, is GAGVSQTPSNKVTEKGKYVELRCDPISGHTALYWYRQSLGQGPEFLIYFQGTGAADDSGLPNDRFFAVRPEGSVSTLKIQRTERGDSAVYLCASSFSGTVPYGYTFGSGTRLTVV.

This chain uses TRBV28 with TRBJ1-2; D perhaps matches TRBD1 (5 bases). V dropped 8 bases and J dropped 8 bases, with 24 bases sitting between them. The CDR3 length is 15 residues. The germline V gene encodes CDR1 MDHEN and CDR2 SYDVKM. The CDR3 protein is CASFPGWGPARGYTF. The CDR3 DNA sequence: TGTGCCAGCTTCCCCGGCTGGGGACCCGCGAGGGGCTACACCTTC.

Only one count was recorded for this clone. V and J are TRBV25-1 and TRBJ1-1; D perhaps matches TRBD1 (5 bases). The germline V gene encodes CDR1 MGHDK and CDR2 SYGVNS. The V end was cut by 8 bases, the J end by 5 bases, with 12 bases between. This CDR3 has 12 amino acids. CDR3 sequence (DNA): TGTGCCAGCGCAAGGGGTGGAACTGAAGCTTTCTTT. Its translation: CASARGGTEAFF. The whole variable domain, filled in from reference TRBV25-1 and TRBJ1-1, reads EADIYQTPRYLVIGTGKKITLECSQTMGHDKMYWYQQDPGMELHLIHYSYGVNSTEKGDLSSESTVSRIRTEHFPLTLESARPSHTSQYLCASARGGTEAFFGQGTRLTVV.

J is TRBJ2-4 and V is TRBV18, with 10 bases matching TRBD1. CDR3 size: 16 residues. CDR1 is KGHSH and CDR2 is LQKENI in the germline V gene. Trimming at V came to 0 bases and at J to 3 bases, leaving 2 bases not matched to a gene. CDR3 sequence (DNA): TGTGCCAGCTCACCACCGGACAGGGGGAGCAAAAACATTCAGTACTTC. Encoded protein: CASSPPDRGSKNIQYF. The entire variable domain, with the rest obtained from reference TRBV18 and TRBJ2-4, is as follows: NAGVMQNPRHLVRRRGQEARLRCSPMKGHSHVYWYRQLPEEGLKFMVYLQKENIIDESGMPKERFSAEFPKEGPSILRIQQVVRGDSAAYFCASSPPDRGSKNIQYFGAGTRLSVL.

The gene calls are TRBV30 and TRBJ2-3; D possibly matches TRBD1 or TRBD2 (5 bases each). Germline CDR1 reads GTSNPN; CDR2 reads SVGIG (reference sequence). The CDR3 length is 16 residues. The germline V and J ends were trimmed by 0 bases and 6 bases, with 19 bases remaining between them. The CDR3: CAWSVLGMGVKDTQYF. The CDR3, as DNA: TGTGCCTGGAGTGTACTTGGGATGGGGGTTAAGGATACGCAGTATTTT.

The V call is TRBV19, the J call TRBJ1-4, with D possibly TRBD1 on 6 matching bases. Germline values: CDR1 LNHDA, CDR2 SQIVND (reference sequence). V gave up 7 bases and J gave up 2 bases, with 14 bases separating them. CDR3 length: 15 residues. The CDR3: CASKAGARTNEKLFF. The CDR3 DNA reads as TGTGCCAGTAAAGCGGGGGCGCGCACTAATGAAAAACTGTTTTTT.

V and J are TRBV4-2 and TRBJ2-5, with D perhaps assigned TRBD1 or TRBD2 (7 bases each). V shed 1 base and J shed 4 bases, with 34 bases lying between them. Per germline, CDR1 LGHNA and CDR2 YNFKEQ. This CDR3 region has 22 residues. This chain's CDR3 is CASSQVGGVPLGGGVEAETQYF. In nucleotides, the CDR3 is TGTGCCAGCAGCCAAGTCGGCGGAGTCCCCCTGGGAGGGGGCGTCGAGGCAGAGACCCAGTACTTC.

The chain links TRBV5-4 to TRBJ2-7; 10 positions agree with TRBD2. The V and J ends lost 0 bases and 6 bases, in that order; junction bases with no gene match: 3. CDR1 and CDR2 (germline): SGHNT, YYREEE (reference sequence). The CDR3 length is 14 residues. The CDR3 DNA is TGTGCCAGCAGCTTGGCTAGCGGGGGCACCGAGCAGTACTTC. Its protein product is CASSLASGGTEQYF.